One and the same sample provided the 10 T cell receptor beta chains below, sequenced in a study of shared clonotypes between healthy human individuals. Cells designated naive CD8 were CD45RO-negative and were positively selected for CCR7, with terminally differentiated effector memory CD45RA+ cells excluded. TCRdb's table, derived via immunoSEQ multiplex PCR, lists solely in-frame clones and lacks some. This sample has about 1.9 million clones, with roughly 93% found just once. The sequenced sample was naive CD8+ T cells from PBMCs. Receptor source: a man between 18 and 35 years old in good health. Some clones in this sample may be carry-over from other donors' samples.

The chain couples TRBV29-1 to TRBJ2-3; D ambiguous. The CDR3 consists of 15 residues. Germline V gene sequence: CDR1 SQVTM, CDR2 ANQGSEA. Trimming cost V 3 bases and J 4 bases, with 17 bases left between them. The CDR3 here is CSVESPGLGPDTQYF. In DNA form, the CDR3 reads TGCAGCGTTGAGTCCCCTGGCCTCGGTCCAGATACGCAGTATTTT.

This clone was counted a single time. The chain carries TRBV7-9 and TRBJ2-2; 8 nucleotides match TRBD1. The CDR3 runs to 13 residues. With V trimmed by 9 bases and J by 5 bases, 5 bases remained unmatched. Germline V CDR1 and CDR2: SEHNR, FQNEAQ (reference sequence). CDR3 region: CASKTGVTGELFF. The CDR3 region has the DNA TGTGCCAGTAAGACAGGGGTTACCGGGGAGCTGTTTTTT.

This sequence joins TRBV5-1 and TRBJ1-2; TRBD1 aligns across 7 bases. The CDR3 is made up of 16 amino acids. The germline V gene encodes CDR1 SGHRS and CDR2 YFSETQ. J gave up 2 bases and V 1 base, and 8 bases lay outside the gene matches. CDR3 in DNA: TGCGCCAGCAGCTTGATTAGCCGGGACAGCAACTATGGCTACACCTTC. Protein product: CASSLISRDSNYGYTF. Supplemented by reference TRBV5-1 and TRBJ1-2, the full variable domain reads KAGVTQTPRYLIKTRGQQVTLSCSPISGHRSVSWYQQTPGQGLQFLFEYFSETQRNKGNFPGRFSGRQFSNSRSEMNVSTLELGDSALYLCASSLISRDSNYGYTFGSGTRLTVV.

J is TRBJ2-5 and V is TRBV5-6, with a tentative D call TRBD2 (6 bases). Trimming pared 5 bases from V and 10 bases from J, leaving 21 bases between. The CDR3 sequence is 14 residues long. The germline V gene encodes CDR1 SGHDT and CDR2 YYEEEE. The CDR3 reads CASSAGPRLEGQYF. The CDR3 bases are TGTGCCAGCAGTGCCGGGCCCCGGTTGGAGGGCCAGTACTTC.

This clone was counted once. DNA for the CDR3: TGTGCCAGCAGTTCCAGTACTAACTATGGCTACACCTTC. It codes for CASSSSTNYGYTF. The chain joins TRBV27 to TRBJ1-2; D unclear. V shed 4 bases and J shed 0 bases, with 6 bases lying between them. CDR1 MNHEY and CDR2 SMNVEV come from the germline V gene (reference sequence). This CDR3 spans 13 amino acids.

The chain couples TRBV19 to TRBJ2-7; D could derive from TRBD1 or TRBD2 (5 bases each). Trimming removed 6 bases from V and 3 bases from J, with 15 bases in between. Per germline, CDR1 LNHDA and CDR2 SQIVND (reference sequence). The CDR3 is 14 amino acids. This chain's CDR3 is CASRGVSPFYEQYF. CDR3 sequence (DNA): TGTGCCAGTAGGGGGGTCAGCCCATTCTACGAGCAGTACTTC.

The chain has TRBV7-9 and TRBJ2-3; 9 bases map to TRBD2. CDR1 and CDR2 (germline): SEHNR, FQNEAQ (reference sequence). Losses at the gene ends were 4 bases for V and 1 base for J; bases not matched to a gene: 6. The length of the CDR3 is 16 residues. CDR3 in DNA: TGTGCCAGCAGCTCGGGACTAGCCGGGGGCACAGATACGCAGTATTTT. It encodes CASSSGLAGGTDTQYF.

The chain joins TRBV5-1 to TRBJ2-5, with 9 bases fitting TRBD2. V trimming: 0 bases; J trimming: 5 bases; junction bases outside the gene matches: 8. Germline-derived CDR1 and CDR2 are SGHRS and YFSETQ. This CDR3 has 16 residues. CDR3 protein: CASSLVQREAGETQYF. The CDR3 nucleotides are TGCGCCAGCAGCTTGGTGCAGCGGGAGGCCGGGGAGACCCAGTACTTC.

The genes are TRBV7-6 and TRBJ2-1; 14 bases fit TRBD2. Per the germline V gene, CDR1 is SGHVS and CDR2 is FNYEAQ. V was clipped by 5 bases and J by 2 bases; unmatched bases: 8. CDR3 size: 18 residues. The CDR3 loop is CASSPGLAGGPAYNEQFF. DNA of the CDR3: TGTGCCAGCAGCCCAGGACTAGCGGGAGGCCCGGCCTACAATGAGCAGTTCTTC.

The chain has TRBV4-1 and TRBJ2-7; tentatively, D is TRBD2 (5 bases). This CDR3 region has 15 residues. Per the germline V gene, CDR1 is MGHRA and CDR2 is YSYEKL. The ends were cut back, 0 bases at V and 2 bases at J, with 11 bases in the middle. This chain's CDR3 is CASSQDSDGTYEQYF. CDR3 DNA sequence: TGCGCCAGCAGCCAAGATTCGGACGGGACCTACGAGCAGTACTTC.